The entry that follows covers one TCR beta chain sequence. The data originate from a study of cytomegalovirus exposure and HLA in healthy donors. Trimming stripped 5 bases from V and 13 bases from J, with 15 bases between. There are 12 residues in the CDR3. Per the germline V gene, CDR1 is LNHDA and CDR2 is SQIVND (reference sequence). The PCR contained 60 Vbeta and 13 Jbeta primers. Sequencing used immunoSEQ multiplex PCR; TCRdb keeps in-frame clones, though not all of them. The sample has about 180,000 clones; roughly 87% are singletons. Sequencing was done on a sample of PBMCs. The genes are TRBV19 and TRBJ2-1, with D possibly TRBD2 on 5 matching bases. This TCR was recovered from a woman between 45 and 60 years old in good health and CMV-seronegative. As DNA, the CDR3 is TGTGCCAGTAGTTTCGGGAAAGAGAAACAGTTCTTC. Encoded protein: CASSFGKEKQFF.